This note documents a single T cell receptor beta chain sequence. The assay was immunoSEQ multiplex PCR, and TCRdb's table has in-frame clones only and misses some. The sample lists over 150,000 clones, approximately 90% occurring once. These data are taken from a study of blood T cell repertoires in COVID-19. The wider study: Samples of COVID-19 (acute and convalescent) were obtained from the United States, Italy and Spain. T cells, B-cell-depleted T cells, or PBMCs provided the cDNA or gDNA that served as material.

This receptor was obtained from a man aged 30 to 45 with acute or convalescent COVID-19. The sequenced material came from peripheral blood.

The CDR3 is CATSTGHQEKAFF. CDR3 in DNA: TGTGCCACCAGCACAGGACACCAAGAGAAAGCTTTCTTT. This chain uses TRBV15 with TRBJ1-1, with a weak D call TRBD1 (5 bases). V dropped 4 bases and J dropped 9 bases, with 15 bases sitting between them. This CDR3 has 13 amino acids. Germline CDR1 is LNHNV and CDR2 is YYDKDF (reference sequence).